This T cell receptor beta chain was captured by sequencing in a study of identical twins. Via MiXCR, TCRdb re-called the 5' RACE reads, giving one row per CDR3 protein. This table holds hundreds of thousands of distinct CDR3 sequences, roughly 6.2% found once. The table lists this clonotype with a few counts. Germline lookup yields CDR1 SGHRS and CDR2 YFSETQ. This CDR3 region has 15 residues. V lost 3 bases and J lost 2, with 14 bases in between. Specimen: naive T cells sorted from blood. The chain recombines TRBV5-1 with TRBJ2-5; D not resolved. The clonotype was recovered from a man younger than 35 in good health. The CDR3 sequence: CASSSPGRTQETQYF. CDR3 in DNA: TGCGCCAGCAGCTCCCCTGGACGGACGCAAGAGACCCAGTACTTC.